The 25 T cell receptor beta chains presented below share a single source sample, sequenced in a study of blood T cell repertoires in COVID-19. Method: immunoSEQ multiplex PCR; TCRdb's copy keeps in-frame clones and lacks some. The repertoire holds approximately 97,000 clones, with around 90% as singletons. The sequenced sample consisted of peripheral blood. These TCRs come from a man younger than 30 with acute or convalescent COVID-19.

The V and J genes are TRBV6-1 and TRBJ2-3; no clear D. Germline V gene lookup returns CDR1 MNHNS and CDR2 SASEGT. With 0 bases removed from V and 3 bases from J, the gap between germline ends came to 16 bases. The CDR3 is made up of 17 amino acids. Written as DNA, the CDR3 is TGTGCCAGCAGTGAAGCGGGTAACTGGAGAGGTACAGATACGCAGTATTTT. Translated, it gives CASSEAGNWRGTDTQYF.

The rearrangement joins TRBV19 to TRBJ1-6, with D perhaps TRBD1 (5 bases). V dropped 8 bases and J dropped 9 bases, with 20 bases sitting between them. In germline, CDR1 is LNHDA, CDR2 SQIVND (reference sequence). This CDR3 has 15 residues. The CDR3 protein is CASSPRTGGGSPLHF. Here the CDR3 DNA reads TGTGCCAGTTCCCCGCGGACCGGGGGGGGTTCACCCCTCCACTTT. Full variable domain (missing parts from reference TRBV19 and TRBJ1-6): DGGITQSPKYLFRKEGQNVTLSCEQNLNHDAMYWYRQDPGQGLRLIYYSQIVNDFQKGDIAEGYSVSREKKESFPLTVTSAQKNPTAFYLCASSPRTGGGSPLHFGNGTRLTVT.

In its sample, this clone was seen a few times. This sequence joins TRBV9 and TRBJ2-7, with 8 bases identical to TRBD1. The junction had 9 bases not matched to a gene; V was cut back by 3 bases and J by 4 bases. This CDR3 has 15 amino acids. CDR1 is SGDLS and CDR2 is YYNGEE in the germline V gene. The CDR3 loop reads CASSAGRGLPYEQYF. The CDR3 coding sequence is TGTGCCAGCAGCGCCGGCAGGGGGCTACCTTACGAGCAGTACTTC. Full variable domain (outside the CDR3, taken from reference TRBV9 and TRBJ2-7): DSGVTQTPKHLITATGQRVTLRCSPRSGDLSVYWYQQSLDQGLQFLIQYYNGEERAKGNILERFSAQQFPDLHSELNLSSLELGDSALYFCASSAGRGLPYEQYFGPGTRLTVT.

The V gene is TRBV9, the J gene TRBJ2-2, with 12 positions matching TRBD1. The CDR3 sequence is 16 residues long. Trimming at V came to 0 bases and at J to 7 bases, leaving 4 bases not matched to a gene. Germline CDR1 is SGDLS and CDR2 is YYNGEE. CDR3 in amino acids: CASSVVGQGAGGELFF. CDR3 nucleotides: TGTGCCAGCAGCGTAGTGGGACAGGGGGCCGGCGGGGAGCTGTTTTTT.

Only one count was recorded for this clone. The J gene is TRBJ1-5, the V gene TRBV6-1; D might be TRBD1 (5 bases). Trimming took off 0 bases at V and 7 bases at J, with 10 bases between the two ends. The CDR3 consists of 14 residues. CDR1 and CDR2 from the germline V gene are MNHNS and SASEGT. The CDR3 DNA sequence: TGTGCCAGCAGTGAAGCGTTCGGGGGGCAGCCCCAGCATTTT. It codes for CASSEAFGGQPQHF.

This clone has just a few counts. The chain links TRBV5-6 to TRBJ2-7, with unresolved D. V lost 4 bases and J lost 2, with 4 bases in between. The germline V gene has CDR1 SGHDT and CDR2 YYEEEE. The CDR3 is 11 residues long. CDR3 DNA sequence: TGTGCCAGCAGCCAGGCCTACGAGCAGTACTTC. Its translation is CASSQAYEQYF.

The CDR3 here is CASSLRGQDTGELFF. The CDR3 region has the DNA TGTGCCAGCAGCTTAAGAGGGCAAGACACCGGGGAGCTGTTTTTT. The V call is TRBV11-2, the J call TRBJ2-2, with D maybe TRBD2 (5 bases). Looked up from germline, CDR1 is SGHAT and CDR2 is FQNNGV. The CDR3 length is 15 residues. V was shortened by 2 bases and J by 3 bases, with 10 bases between the two germline ends. Complete variable domain (other parts from reference TRBV11-2 and TRBJ2-2): EAGVAQSPRYKIIEKRQSVAFWCNPISGHATLYWYQQILGQGPKLLIQFQNNGVVDDSQLPKDRFSAERLKGVDSTLKIQPAKLEDSAVYLCASSLRGQDTGELFFGEGSRLTVL.

The chain combines TRBV5-1 with TRBJ2-3; D not resolved. The ends were cut back, 4 bases at V and 0 bases at J, with 15 bases in the middle. The germline V gene encodes CDR1 SGHRS and CDR2 YFSETQ. The CDR3 has 16 residues. This CDR3 reads CASSPGDVASTDTQYF. Here the CDR3 DNA reads TGCGCCAGCAGCCCCGGCGACGTAGCTAGCACAGATACGCAGTATTTT.

This clone has only one observation. The V and J genes are TRBV9 and TRBJ2-1, with D possibly TRBD2 on 6 matching bases. The CDR3 has 13 amino acids. The V gene's germline CDR1 is SGDLS and CDR2 YYNGEE. V lost 3 bases and J lost 7, with 11 bases in between. The CDR3 coding sequence is TGTGCCAGCAGCGCGGGGGTTTCAAATGAGCAGTTCTTC. Protein: CASSAGVSNEQFF.

The rearrangement uses TRBV7-2 and TRBJ1-1; no clear D gene. Germline loops: CDR1 SGHTA, CDR2 FQGNSA. The CDR3 spans 13 residues. Trimming left V 2 bases short and J 8 bases short, with 12 bases between. CDR3 nucleotides: TGTGCCAGCAGCTTACCCCCGAGCGGGGAAGCTTTCTTT. It translates to CASSLPPSGEAFF.

The chain combines TRBV3-1 (or the pseudogene TRBV3-2) with TRBJ1-2; 7 positions agree with TRBD1. The CDR3 is made up of 15 amino acids. Germline V CDR1 and CDR2: LGHDT, YNNKEL (reference sequence). V dropped 4 bases and J dropped 4; count of bases not matched to a gene: 9. CDR3 DNA: TGTGCCAGCAGCCGTACTCGACAGGGATCCTATGGCTACACCTTC. As protein: CASSRTRQGSYGYTF.

This chain connects TRBV2 to TRBJ2-7; 8 bases are a match to TRBD2. J was trimmed by 2 bases and V by 6 bases; bases with no gene match: 6. This CDR3 is built from 14 residues. Germline V gives CDR1 SNHLY, CDR2 FYNNEI. Here the CDR3 DNA reads TGTGCCAGCAGAACCGGGACTAGTCCCTACGAGCAGTACTTC. This sequence encodes CASRTGTSPYEQYF. The full variable domain, in which reference TRBV2 and TRBJ2-7 provide the parts outside the CDR3, is EPEVTQTPSHQVTQMGQEVILRCVPISNHLYFYWYRQILGQKVEFLVSFYNNEISEKSEIFDDQFSVERPDGSNFTLKIRSTKLEDSAMYFCASRTGTSPYEQYFGPGTRLTVT.

This clone has a handful of counts. The chain has TRBV19 and TRBJ2-3; no clear D. V shed 8 bases and J shed 1 base, with 13 bases lying between them. The germline V gene encodes CDR1 LNHDA and CDR2 SQIVND (reference sequence). The CDR3 contains 14 residues. The CDR3 protein is CASVRSRGTDTQYF. The CDR3 DNA follows: TGTGCCAGTGTCCGGTCCCGGGGCACAGATACGCAGTATTTT.

V and J are TRBV2 and TRBJ1-2, with D possibly matching TRBD1 (5 bases). The CDR3 contains 14 residues. The germline CDR1 and CDR2 sequences are SNHLY and FYNNEI. V was cut by 3 bases and J by 4 bases, with 12 bases left in between. The CDR3 nucleotides read TGTGCCAGCAGTGACGAAGGGGATAGCTATGGCTACACCTTC. Translated: CASSDEGDSYGYTF.

The chain links TRBV6-2 or TRBV6-3 to TRBJ1-1; 7 bases line up with TRBD1. The CDR3 sequence is 15 residues long. Trimming took 0 bases from V and 11 from J; bases not matched to a gene: 12. Germline V lookup: CDR1 MNHEY, CDR2 SVGEGT. The chain's CDR3 is CASSYSRGGQVYAFF. In DNA, the CDR3 is TGTGCCAGCAGTTACTCACGCGGAGGACAGGTTTATGCTTTCTTT.

This chain joins TRBV11-3 and TRBJ2-3, with 11 bases identical to TRBD2. Germline V gene sequence: CDR1 SGHNT, CDR2 YENEEA. This CDR3 has 15 residues. Germline trimming cut 1 base from V and 6 bases from J; bases unmatched to any gene: 3. The DNA of the CDR3 is TGTGCCAGCAGCTTAGGGGGACTAGCGGTGGATACGCAGTATTTT. Protein: CASSLGGLAVDTQYF.

A single count supports this clone. The CDR3 here is CASGGFYGENEKLFF. DNA of the CDR3: TGTGCCAGCGGGGGGTTTTATGGGGAAAATGAAAAACTGTTTTTT. The chain couples TRBV2 to TRBJ1-4, with a weak D call TRBD1 (5 bases). Trimming removed 8 bases at V and 5 bases at J, with 18 bases between. In germline, CDR1 is SNHLY, CDR2 FYNNEI. The CDR3 extends over 15 amino acids.

V gene TRBV5-4 combines with J gene TRBJ1-4; 9 nucleotides line up with TRBD1. The CDR3 contains 17 residues. Germline V gives CDR1 SGHNT, CDR2 YYREEE (reference sequence). The trim removed 2 bases at V and 4 bases at J, leaving 9 bases unmatched. Here the CDR3 DNA reads TGTGCCAGCAGCTTATCTGACAGGGGGAGGGTTAATGAAAAACTGTTTTTT. Encoded protein: CASSLSDRGRVNEKLFF.

The chain recombines TRBV19 with TRBJ2-1; D is perhaps TRBD1 (6 bases). The CDR3 consists of 15 residues. CDR1 LNHDA and CDR2 SQIVND come from the germline V gene (reference sequence). V was trimmed by 2 bases and J by 5 bases, leaving 13 bases between them. This CDR3 reads CASSIPGRGNNEQFF. CDR3 DNA sequence: TGTGCCAGTAGTATACCGGGTAGGGGGAACAATGAGCAGTTCTTC.

The chain employs TRBV15 and TRBJ2-5, with D uncertain. The CDR3 has 15 amino acids. V was clipped by 0 bases and J by 1 base, with 9 bases between them. The germline V gene has CDR1 LNHNV and CDR2 YYDKDF (reference sequence). The CDR3 spells CATSRDLNGQETQYF. The CDR3 DNA sequence: TGTGCCACCAGCAGAGATCTTAACGGCCAAGAGACCCAGTACTTC.

The V and J genes are TRBV7-7 and TRBJ1-5; D possibly corresponds to TRBD1 (6 bases). V was shortened by 3 bases and J by 3 bases, with 12 bases between the two germline ends. The CDR3 contains 15 residues. The germline CDR1 and CDR2 sequences are SSHAT and FNYEAQ (reference sequence). DNA for the CDR3: TGTGCCAGCAGCTTTTCGACAGGACTCAATCAGCCCCAGCATTTT. This translates into CASSFSTGLNQPQHF.

V is TRBV2 and J is TRBJ1-5; 8 positions match TRBD1. CDR3 length: 15 amino acids. Germline assignment: CDR1 SNHLY and CDR2 FYNNEI. Trimming removed 5 bases from V and 2 bases from J; junction bases left unmatched: 5. The CDR3 protein is CASSHRGERNQPQHF. The CDR3 nucleotides are TGTGCCAGCAGTCACAGGGGGGAACGCAATCAGCCCCAGCATTTT. Together with reference TRBV2 and TRBJ1-5, the CDR3 gives the full variable domain: EPEVTQTPSHQVTQMGQEVILRCVPISNHLYFYWYRQILGQKVEFLVSFYNNEISEKSEIFDDQFSVERPDGSNFTLKIRSTKLEDSAMYFCASSHRGERNQPQHFGDGTRLSIL.

This clone was counted between two and nine times. The chain is built from TRBV29-1 and TRBJ2-1; D is ambiguous. CDR3 size: 8 residues. Between the trimmed V and J ends, which lost 6 bases and 8 bases, there was a span of 2 bases. Germline V CDR1 and CDR2: SQVTM, ANQGSEA. The CDR3 DNA is TGCAGCGTCGATGAGCAGTTCTTC. Protein product: CSVDEQFF.

The V call is TRBV7-9, the J call TRBJ2-7; TRBD2 matches 9 bases. This CDR3 is 16 amino acids long. The V segment lost 5 bases and the J segment 2 bases; nucleotides outside the gene matches: 10. Per germline, CDR1 SEHNR and CDR2 FQNEAQ (reference sequence). CDR3 loop: CASSPSEGGRAYEQYF. The CDR3 region has the DNA TGTGCCAGCAGCCCCTCCGAGGGCGGGAGGGCCTACGAGCAGTACTTC.

The sample holds a few counts of this clone. The CDR3: CASSFGLAGGSSDTQYF. The CDR3 nucleotides are TGCGCCAGCAGCTTCGGACTAGCGGGGGGTTCATCAGATACGCAGTATTTT. The genes are TRBV5-1 and TRBJ2-3, with TRBD2 matching over 14 bases. CDR1 SGHRS and CDR2 YFSETQ come from the germline V gene. V trimming: 2 bases; J trimming: 4 bases; junction bases outside the gene matches: 6. There are 17 residues in the CDR3.